This entry is about one T cell receptor (beta chain). Its antigen is as yet unknown. Generated by immunoSEQ multiplex PCR, the TCRdb table keeps only in-frame clones and is missing some. The top ten hold 15% to 20% of the sample, which has tens of thousands of clones, over 75% seen once. The CDR3 extends over 13 amino acids. Germline-derived CDR1 and CDR2 are LNHDA and SQIVND (reference sequence). Deletions cut 7 bases from V and 6 bases from J, with 16 bases between. This entry is derived from a study of a mutant IDH1 vaccine in newly diagnosed glioma. Study-wide background: Treated patients, averaging around 40 years, were roughly 60% male and around 38% female. Radiotherapy, temozolomide, or both had been given previously, and both were given to most.

General observations from the study: Changes in top peripheral clonotypes did not appear linked to pseudoprogression.

The sample's time point: baseline, week 1 (first vaccination visit). As to treatment: pre-vaccination baseline after standard-of-care therapy. New WHO grade 3 or 4 astrocytomas that were IDH1-mutant and ATRX-lost had been found in donors. The chain carries TRBV19 and TRBJ2-7; no clear D gene. Sequenced material: PBMCs, taken from a glioma patient treated with radiotherapy, temozolomide or both. This clonotype was sampled from a man aged 25-45 years with glioma. DNA of the CDR3: TGTGCCAGTAAGCCGGATACGTCTAGCGAGCAGTACTTC. Its translation: CASKPDTSSEQYF. The full variable domain, completed using reference TRBV19 and TRBJ2-7, is DGGITQSPKYLFRKEGQNVTLSCEQNLNHDAMYWYRQDPGQGLRLIYYSQIVNDFQKGDIAEGYSVSREKKESFPLTVTSAQKNPTAFYLCASKPDTSSEQYFGPGTRLTVT.